The clone carrying this TCR beta chain was found a few times. Its antigen is not known. One entry per CDR3 protein, called by TCRdb with MiXCR from the 5' RACE reads. The sample gives about 170,000 distinct CDR3 sequences, 13% of which show up once; approximately 3.3% is in the top ten. The entry originates in a study of T-cell memory formation after mild COVID-19. General observations from the study: Among contracting clones, CD4+ were mainly CM/EM and CD8+ enriched in EMRA.

Germline-derived CDR1 and CDR2 are SEHNR and FQNEAQ (reference sequence). CDR3 length: 13 residues. The V gene lost 2 bases and the J gene lost 9 bases, with 11 bases spanning the gap. This TCR was sampled from a man between 18 and 35 years old who had mild COVID-19 (a few samples of this study predate the infection). Cell type and time point are not known. Sample: PBMCs or a T cell subset sorted from them (not recorded which). The chain recombines TRBV7-9 with TRBJ2-1; weak D call: TRBD1 (5 bases). DNA for the CDR3: TGTGCCAGCAGCTTACAGGGCCCCCCTGAGCAGTTCTTC. Translating it yields CASSLQGPPEQFF.